These 22 T cell receptor beta chains came from one sample sequenced in a study of beta chain features in type 1 diabetes. The isolated RNA, all of it, was reverse transcribed, so expressed TCRB transcripts were what got sequenced. The table came from immunoSEQ multiplex PCR; TCRdb's copy has only in-frame clones and leaves some out. The data show roughly 250,000 clones, around 68% seen once. Source material: naive CD4+ T cells from blood. The receptor source for this set is a man aged 30-40 years in good health.

This chain uses TRBV9 with TRBJ2-5; D call uncertain. Trimming left V 4 bases short and J 4 bases short, with 11 bases between. The CDR3 is 13 residues long. Germline lookup yields CDR1 SGDLS and CDR2 YYNGEE. The DNA for the CDR3 is TGTGCCAGCAGCAAATTCGGGTCAGAGACCCAGTACTTC. It translates to CASSKFGSETQYF.

This chain joins TRBV7-9 and TRBJ1-6; TRBD1 agrees at 7 bases. J gave up 10 bases and V 7 bases, and 10 bases lay outside the gene matches. CDR1 and CDR2 from the germline V gene are SEHNR and FQNEAQ (reference sequence). This CDR3 comprises 14 residues. CDR3 in amino acids: CASTKTGTGSPLHF. CDR3 in DNA: TGTGCCAGCACCAAGACAGGGACGGGGTCACCCCTCCACTTT.

This clone was seen just once. The CDR3 reads CASSPISTSAYTGELFF. The CDR3 nucleotides are TGTGCCAGCAGCCCAATTTCGACTAGCGCTTACACCGGGGAGCTGTTTTTT. V is TRBV25-1 and J is TRBJ2-2; 8 nucleotides agree with TRBD2. Looked up from germline, CDR1 is MGHDK and CDR2 is SYGVNS. The CDR3 contains 17 residues. V was clipped by 6 bases and J by 3 bases; unmatched bases: 12.

The chain couples TRBV6-5 to TRBJ1-2; 7 nucleotides line up with TRBD1. The junction had 3 bases not matched to a gene; V was cut back by 6 bases and J by 2 bases. There are 13 residues in the CDR3. Germline loops: CDR1 MNHEY, CDR2 SVGAGI. This chain's CDR3 is CASRSRGNYGYTF. The CDR3 DNA is TGTGCCAGCAGGTCCAGGGGGAACTATGGCTACACCTTC.

The CDR3 DNA reads TGTGCCATCAGACACTCGAACACTGAAGCTTTCTTT. It specifies CAIRHSNTEAFF. The chain is built from TRBV10-3 and TRBJ1-1; D gene ambiguous. Per germline, CDR1 ENHRY and CDR2 SYGVKD. V lost 6 bases and J 1 base, leaving 6 bases between the germline ends. This CDR3 comprises 12 residues.

The chain uses TRBV7-9 and TRBJ2-3, with 7 bases lining up with TRBD1. The CDR3 is 15 residues long. V lost 6 bases, J lost 3 bases, and 9 bases stayed unmatched. Per the germline V gene, CDR1 is SEHNR and CDR2 is FQNEAQ (reference sequence). CDR3 protein: CASRTQTGITDTQYF. In DNA form, the CDR3 reads TGTGCCAGCAGGACACAGACAGGGATTACAGATACGCAGTATTTT.

This clone was seen a few times. The chain combines TRBV15 with TRBJ2-6, with TRBD2 as a possible D gene (5 bases). CDR3 length equals 15 residues. Germline lookup yields CDR1 LNHNV and CDR2 YYDKDF (reference sequence). The germline V and J ends were trimmed by 7 bases and 0 bases, with 10 bases remaining between them. In DNA, the CDR3 is TGTGCCACCACCCGACGGGACTCTGGGGCCAACGTCCTGACTTTC. Protein product: CATTRRDSGANVLTF.

J is TRBJ2-3 and V is TRBV7-2, with 9 bases identical to TRBD2. V was clipped by 0 bases and J by 3 bases; unmatched bases: 4. The CDR3 totals 16 residues. The V gene's germline CDR1 is SGHTA and CDR2 FQGNSA. Written as DNA, the CDR3 is TGTGCCAGCAGCTTAGCCGGGACTAGCACAACAGATACGCAGTATTTT. Translation: CASSLAGTSTTDTQYF.

In this sample, this clone turned up a few times. At the DNA level, this CDR3 is encoded by other sequences in the same sample as well. The J gene is TRBJ2-1, the V gene TRBV29-1; D uncertain. CDR1 is SQVTM, CDR2 ANQGSEA, per germline. Trimming shortened V by 4 bases and J by 7 bases, and 5 bases separated the two germline ends. The CDR3 contains 10 residues. CDR3 coding DNA: TGCAGCGTTGGCCGGAATGAGCAGTTCTTC. This codes for CSVGRNEQFF.

The chain carries TRBV29-1 and TRBJ2-7; 10 bases match TRBD1. V dropped 6 bases and J dropped 1; count of bases not matched to a gene: 6. CDR3 size: 14 residues. Per the germline V gene, CDR1 is SQVTM and CDR2 is ANQGSEA. This CDR3 reads CSVQDRGISYEQYF. As DNA, the CDR3 is TGCAGCGTCCAGGACAGGGGGATATCCTACGAGCAGTACTTC.

This clone came up a few times. The chain links TRBV29-1 to TRBJ2-1; D is unresolved. CDR3 size: 12 residues. CDR1 and CDR2 (germline): SQVTM, ANQGSEA. V gave up 7 bases and J gave up 0 bases, with 7 bases separating them. CDR3 nucleotides: TGCAGCGCGAGTCGCTCCTACAATGAGCAGTTCTTC. Translating gives CSASRSYNEQFF.

The rearrangement uses TRBV30 and TRBJ2-4; perhaps D is TRBD1 or TRBD2 (6 bases each). Trimming took 0 bases from V and 5 from J, leaving 14 bases between them. Germline-derived CDR1 and CDR2 are GTSNPN and SVGIG (reference sequence). CDR3 size: 15 residues. CDR3 protein: CAWSVGGGVQNIQYF. Written as DNA, the CDR3 is TGTGCCTGGAGTGTAGGAGGGGGTGTCCAAAACATTCAGTACTTC.

The rearrangement joins TRBV18 to TRBJ2-3; possible D gene TRBD1, 5 bases. CDR3 length equals 13 residues. The germline V gene has CDR1 KGHSH and CDR2 LQKENI. V shed 3 bases and J shed 5 bases, with 9 bases lying between them. In DNA form, the CDR3 reads TGTGCCAGCTCACCTAACCAGGGAGATACGCAGTATTTT. It encodes CASSPNQGDTQYF.

A few counts support this clone. The rearrangement joins TRBV23-1 to TRBJ2-3, with D tentatively TRBD1 (5 bases). TRBV23-1 falls under the ORF class, with uncertain function. V shed 7 bases and J shed 0 bases, with 17 bases lying between them. This CDR3 region has 16 residues. CDR3 amino acids: CASTPHRSPSTDTQYF. The CDR3 coding sequence is TGCGCCAGCACCCCCCACAGGTCGCCTAGCACAGATACGCAGTATTTT.

V gene TRBV18 combines with J gene TRBJ1-2, with 9 bases lining up with TRBD1. CDR1 is KGHSH, CDR2 LQKENI, per germline. The CDR3 length is 14 residues. V was clipped by 4 bases and J by 3 bases; unmatched bases: 3. DNA of the CDR3: TGTGCCAGCTCACGCGACAGGGGGGACTATGGCTACACCTTC. This sequence encodes CASSRDRGDYGYTF.

The V call is TRBV10-1, the J call TRBJ2-3; D is uncertain. V lost 5 bases and J 5 bases, leaving 5 bases between the germline ends. The CDR3 contains 11 residues. Germline CDR1 and CDR2: WNHNN and SYGVQD (reference sequence). As DNA, the CDR3 is TGCGCCAGCAGTTCAAGAGATACGCAGTATTTT. Translation: CASSSRDTQYF.

The chain recombines TRBV18 with TRBJ2-1; D is possibly TRBD1 (5 bases). Germline assignment: CDR1 KGHSH and CDR2 LQKENI. V shed 2 bases and J shed 6 bases, with 8 bases lying between them. This CDR3 comprises 13 residues. The CDR3 DNA reads TGTGCCAGCTCACCAGATAGGGGCAATGAGCAGTTCTTC. Translated, it gives CASSPDRGNEQFF.

This clone was seen more than once but under ten times. J is TRBJ2-3 and V is TRBV7-2; the D gene is possibly TRBD2 (5 bases). Trimming removed 8 bases from V and 4 bases from J, with 13 bases in between. Germline CDR1 is SGHTA and CDR2 is FQGNSA. The CDR3 covers 13 residues. In DNA form, the CDR3 reads TGTGCCAGCGGGAGAGGTGATGCAGATACGCAGTATTTT. Its protein product is CASGRGDADTQYF.

The chain couples TRBV9 to TRBJ1-6; D not certain. CDR3 length: 14 amino acids. V lost 10 bases to trimming and J lost 0 bases, with 11 bases between them. The germline CDR1 and CDR2 sequences are SGDLS and YYNGEE. The CDR3 region has the DNA TGTGCCTCCCGAGGGAGCTCCTATAATTCACCCCTCCACTTT. It codes for CASRGSSYNSPLHF.

The chain employs TRBV30 and TRBJ2-1; a weak D match, TRBD1 (6 bases). Germline-derived CDR1 and CDR2 are GTSNPN and SVGIG (reference sequence). Trimming took off 7 bases at V and 9 bases at J, with 22 bases between the two ends. This CDR3 region has 14 residues. In DNA form, the CDR3 reads TGTGCCTCGAGGGGGACCCCAGCAGGGGTTGAGCAGTTCTTC. Translated, it gives CASRGTPAGVEQFF.

The chain recombines TRBV18 with TRBJ2-1; D may be TRBD1 (6 bases). This CDR3 has 14 residues. Per germline, CDR1 KGHSH and CDR2 LQKENI. V shed 3 bases and J shed 5 bases, with 11 bases lying between them. CDR3 sequence reads: CASSPGAYHNEQFF. The CDR3 DNA reads TGTGCCAGCTCACCGGGGGCGTATCACAATGAGCAGTTCTTC. Combining the CDR3 with reference TRBV18 and TRBJ2-1 gives the whole variable domain NAGVMQNPRHLVRRRGQEARLRCSPMKGHSHVYWYRQLPEEGLKFMVYLQKENIIDESGMPKERFSAEFPKEGPSILRIQQVVRGDSAAYFCASSPGAYHNEQFFGPGTRLTVL.

This clone was seen a handful of times. The chain joins TRBV10-3 to TRBJ2-3, with a tentative D call TRBD2 (6 bases). The CDR3 extends over 14 amino acids. V lost 10 bases, J lost 2 bases, and 16 bases lay in between. Germline loops: CDR1 ENHRY, CDR2 SYGVKD. CDR3 in DNA: TGTGCCAGCCTGTCGCAGCGGGCCACAGATACGCAGTATTTT. Its protein product is CASLSQRATDTQYF.